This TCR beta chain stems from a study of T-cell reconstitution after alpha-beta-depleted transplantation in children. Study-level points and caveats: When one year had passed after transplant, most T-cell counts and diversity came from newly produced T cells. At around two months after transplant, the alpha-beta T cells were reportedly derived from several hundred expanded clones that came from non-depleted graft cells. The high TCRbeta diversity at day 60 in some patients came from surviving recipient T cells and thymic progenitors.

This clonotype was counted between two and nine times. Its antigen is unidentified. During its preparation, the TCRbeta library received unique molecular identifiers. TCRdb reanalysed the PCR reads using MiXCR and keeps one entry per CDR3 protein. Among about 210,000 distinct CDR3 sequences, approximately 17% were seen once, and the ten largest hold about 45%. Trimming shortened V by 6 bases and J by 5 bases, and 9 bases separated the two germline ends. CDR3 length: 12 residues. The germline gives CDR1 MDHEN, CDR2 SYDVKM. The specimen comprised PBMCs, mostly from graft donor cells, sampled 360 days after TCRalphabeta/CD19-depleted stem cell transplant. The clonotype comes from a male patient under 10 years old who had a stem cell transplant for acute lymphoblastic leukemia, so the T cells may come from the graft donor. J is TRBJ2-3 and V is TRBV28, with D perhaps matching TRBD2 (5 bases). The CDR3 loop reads CASRLGRDTQYF. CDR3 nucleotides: TGTGCCAGCAGGTTAGGGAGAGATACGCAGTATTTT. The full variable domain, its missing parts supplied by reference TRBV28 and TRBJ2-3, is DVKVTQSSRYLVKRTGEKVFLECVQDMDHENMFWYRQDPGLGLRLIYFSYDVKMKEKGDIPEGYSVSREKKERFSLILESASTNQTSMYLCASRLGRDTQYFGPGTRLTVL.